The 19 T cell receptor beta chains presented below share a single source sample, sequenced in a study of OX40 agonist ivuxolimab in advanced cancers. The repertoire was sequenced with immunoSEQ multiplex PCR; TCRdb's copy has only in-frame clones and lacks some. The data show 75,000 to 90,000 clones, roughly 93% seen once. The starting material was CD4+ or CD8+ T cells sorted from blood, obtained in a trial of the OX40 agonist ivuxolimab. The origin of the receptors is an adult with an advanced solid tumor such as melanoma, head and neck, liver or kidney cancer.

This clone was counted only a few times. The V and J genes are TRBV11-3 and TRBJ1-6; D not resolved. Germline V CDR1 and CDR2: SGHNT, YENEEA. The V end was cut by 3 bases, the J end by 7 bases, with 7 bases between. The CDR3 spans 13 residues. The CDR3 sequence is CASSLDPNSPLHF. CDR3 in DNA: TGTGCCAGCAGCTTGGACCCAAATTCACCCCTCCACTTT.

V gene TRBV5-4 combines with J gene TRBJ2-2, with a tentative D call TRBD1 (6 bases). The germline CDR1 and CDR2 sequences are SGHNT and YYREEE (reference sequence). With 3 bases removed from V and 5 bases from J, the gap between germline ends came to 20 bases. The length of the CDR3 is 17 residues. The CDR3 loop is CASSSRGGRGSTGELFF. CDR3 sequence (DNA): TGTGCCAGCAGCTCCCGAGGAGGCAGGGGTTCGACCGGGGAGCTGTTTTTT.

The chain combines TRBV25-1 with TRBJ1-4; unclear D gene. CDR3 length: 16 amino acids. Trimming left V 4 bases short and J 0 bases short, with 12 bases between. Germline CDR1 is MGHDK and CDR2 is SYGVNS. Written as DNA, the CDR3 is TGTGCCAGCAGTGGGAAACAGATATCAACTAATGAAAAACTGTTTTTT. Translated: CASSGKQISTNEKLFF.

The chain couples TRBV5-1 to TRBJ2-1; D perhaps matches TRBD1 (5 bases). The CDR3 is made up of 15 amino acids. V dropped 4 bases and J dropped 2 bases, with 13 bases sitting between them. The germline gives CDR1 SGHRS, CDR2 YFSETQ. The chain's CDR3 is CASSRTGPTYNEQFF. CDR3 DNA sequence: TGCGCCAGCAGCCGTACAGGCCCCACCTACAATGAGCAGTTCTTC.

The V gene is TRBV7-9, the J gene TRBJ2-4; possibly TRBD1 for D (6 bases). The CDR3 has 13 amino acids. CDR1 and CDR2 from the germline V gene are SEHNR and FQNEAQ (reference sequence). The V and J ends lost 9 bases and 1 base respectively, with 10 bases between them. DNA for the CDR3: TGTGCCAGTCATCAGGGGGCCAAAAACATTCAGTACTTC. Encoded protein: CASHQGAKNIQYF. Full variable domain (missing parts from reference TRBV7-9 and TRBJ2-4): DTGVSQNPRHKITKRGQNVTFRCDPISEHNRLYWYRQTLGQGPEFLTYFQNEAQLEKSRLLSDRFSAERPKGSFSTLEIQRTEQGDSAMYLCASHQGAKNIQYFGAGTRLSVL.

The chain is built from TRBV4-2 and TRBJ1-1; 7 nucleotides line up with TRBD1. V shed 5 bases and J 12 bases; nucleotides not matched to a gene: 15. The CDR3 sequence is 14 residues long. CDR1 is LGHNA and CDR2 is YNFKEQ in the germline V gene. The CDR3: CASSLGRGRLGSFF. CDR3 sequence (DNA): TGTGCCAGCAGCTTGGGGAGGGGGCGTCTCGGATCTTTCTTT.

The J gene is TRBJ2-4, the V gene TRBV11-2, with D perhaps TRBD2 (5 bases). The CDR3 is 17 residues long. Germline V gene data show CDR1 as SGHAT and CDR2 as FQNNGV. V lost 5 bases and J 0 bases, leaving 17 bases between the germline ends. CDR3 residues: CASSIGPYGLAKNIQYF. CDR3 in DNA: TGTGCCAGCAGCATAGGCCCATATGGACTAGCCAAAAACATTCAGTACTTC.

This clone has a single count. The chain uses TRBV7-9 and TRBJ2-7, with D perhaps TRBD2 (5 bases). The CDR3 spans 16 residues. Germline CDR1 is SEHNR and CDR2 is FQNEAQ (reference sequence). The V gene lost 1 base and the J gene lost 1 base, with 14 bases spanning the gap. CDR3 in DNA: TGTGCCAGCAGCTTAGTGGGCCGGCTAGCATCCTACGAGCAGTACTTC. As protein: CASSLVGRLASYEQYF.

This chain uses TRBV9 with TRBJ2-5; D gene uncertain. Looked up from germline, CDR1 is SGDLS and CDR2 is YYNGEE. The CDR3 loop spans 14 amino acids. V was shortened by 0 bases and J by 1 base, with 7 bases between the two germline ends. The CDR3 nucleotides read TGTGCCAGCAGCGTAGGGCAGCCCCAAGAGACCCAGTACTTC. Amino acid sequence: CASSVGQPQETQYF.

This clone was recorded once. V gene TRBV5-1 combines with J gene TRBJ2-5, with TRBD2 matching over 8 bases. V lost 1 base, J lost 5 bases, and 10 bases stayed unmatched. Germline V gene sequence: CDR1 SGHRS, CDR2 YFSETQ. The CDR3 is made up of 16 amino acids. The CDR3 spells CASSLWPSGLEETQYF. The CDR3 DNA sequence: TGCGCCAGCAGCTTGTGGCCTAGCGGGCTCGAGGAGACCCAGTACTTC.

The genes are TRBV4-1 and TRBJ1-2; D may be TRBD1 (5 bases). Germline CDR1 and CDR2: MGHRA and YSYEKL. V was trimmed by 0 bases and J by 2 bases, leaving 10 bases between them. This CDR3 comprises 15 residues. As DNA, the CDR3 is TGCGCCAGCAGCCAAGAAACGACAGAAAACTATGGCTACACCTTC. It specifies CASSQETTENYGYTF.

This chain uses TRBV18 with TRBJ1-3; weak D call: TRBD1 (5 bases). Germline CDR1 KGHSH, CDR2 LQKENI. V lost 5 bases, J lost 0 bases, and 11 bases lay in between. CDR3 length: 15 amino acids. CDR3 coding DNA: TGTGCCAGCTCAGTAGGGGCCTTCTCTGGAAACACCATATATTTT. It encodes CASSVGAFSGNTIYF.

The chain carries TRBV2 and TRBJ2-5; D remains unclear. This CDR3 has 13 amino acids. CDR1 and CDR2 (germline): SNHLY, FYNNEI. Trimming cost V 3 bases and J 1 base, with 6 bases left between them. The CDR3 loop reads CASSEYSQETQYF. The CDR3 bases are TGTGCCAGCAGTGAGTACAGCCAAGAGACCCAGTACTTC.

V is TRBV5-1 and J is TRBJ2-3; no clear D. This CDR3 is 14 amino acids long. Germline CDR1 SGHRS, CDR2 YFSETQ. Trimming shortened V by 2 bases and J by 0 bases, and 7 bases separated the two germline ends. The CDR3 sequence is CASSLSDSTDTQYF. In nucleotides, the CDR3 is TGCGCCAGCAGCTTATCAGACAGCACAGATACGCAGTATTTT.

The V gene is TRBV27, the J gene TRBJ1-1; a possible D gene is TRBD1 (5 bases). This CDR3 comprises 13 residues. Per the germline V gene, CDR1 is MNHEY and CDR2 is SMNVEV (reference sequence). V gave up 3 bases and J gave up 8 bases, with 13 bases separating them. CDR3 sequence: CASSFYRGREAFF. CDR3 nucleotides: TGTGCCAGCAGTTTTTATAGGGGTAGAGAAGCTTTCTTT.

This clone was counted once. The rearrangement joins TRBV13 to TRBJ1-1; 9 bases match TRBD1. Trimming removed 5 bases from V and 3 bases from J; junction bases left unmatched: 4. The CDR3 extends over 14 amino acids. Germline CDR1 reads PRHDT; CDR2 reads FYEKMQ (reference sequence). This CDR3 reads CASSPGQGDTEAFF. Written as DNA, the CDR3 is TGTGCCAGCAGCCCGGGACAGGGAGACACTGAAGCTTTCTTT.

The chain joins TRBV30 to TRBJ2-2; a weak D match, TRBD2 (6 bases). The CDR3 is 11 amino acids. Germline V lookup: CDR1 GTSNPN, CDR2 SVGIG (reference sequence). V gave up 2 bases and J gave up 13 bases, with 11 bases separating them. The CDR3, as DNA: TGTGCCTGGAGTAGGGAGGAAGGGCTGTTTTTT. Its protein is CAWSREEGLFF. The variable domain in full, completed from reference TRBV30 and TRBJ2-2, reads SQTIHQWPATLVQPVGSPLSLECTVEGTSNPNLYWYRQAAGRGLQLLFYSVGIGQISSEVPQNLSASRPQDRQFILSSKKLLLSDSGFYLCAWSREEGLFFGEGSRLTVL.

The rearrangement uses TRBV2 and TRBJ2-7; TRBD1 agrees at 9 bases. The CDR3 loop spans 14 amino acids. The ends lost 6 bases at V and 3 bases at J; junction bases unmatched: 6. The germline gives CDR1 SNHLY, CDR2 FYNNEI. The CDR3 region is CASRAGTGYYEQYF. The CDR3 DNA follows: TGTGCCAGCAGAGCCGGGACAGGGTACTACGAGCAGTACTTC.

The chain links TRBV6-5 to TRBJ2-7; tentatively, D is TRBD1 or TRBD2 (5 bases each). Germline CDR1 MNHEY, CDR2 SVGAGI. The CDR3 extends over 14 amino acids. V lost 0 bases and J 5 bases, leaving 11 bases between the germline ends. The CDR3 DNA reads as TGTGCCAGCAGTTACTCGAGGGGAGTCCACGAGCAGTACTTC. This translates into CASSYSRGVHEQYF.